These 16 T cell receptor beta chains share one sample of origin, sequenced in a study of CD8 T cells in Susac syndrome. It was with random hexamers that 0.5 to 1 ug RNA was reverse transcribed. TCRdb used MiXCR to reprocess the immunoSEQ multiplex PCR reads, holding one entry per CDR3 protein. The table records approximately 65,000 distinct CDR3 sequences, more than 90% of them present only once. Sample: CD8+ T cells from PBMCs. All receptors come from a human donor in good health.

Concerning this clonotype: No conserved phenylalanine or tryptophan ends this CDR3, so it is likely a read error. V gene TRBV12-3 or TRBV12-4 combines with J gene TRBJ2-5; TRBD2 is a possible D gene (5 bases). Trimming stripped 5 bases from V and 5 bases from J, with 15 bases between. The CDR3 is 14 residues long. CDR3 nucleotides: TGTGCCAGCAGTCTCGGGGATCTGGGGGAGACCCAGTACTCC. Its protein product is CASSLGDLGETQYS.

V and J are TRBV12-3 or TRBV12-4 and TRBJ2-3; 9 nucleotides match TRBD1. CDR3 length equals 15 residues. V trimming: 3 bases; J trimming: 4 bases; junction bases outside the gene matches: 5. CDR3 DNA sequence: TGTGCCAGCAGTTTTACAGGGGGCCGGGCAGATACGCAGTATTTT. Translating it yields CASSFTGGRADTQYF.

The genes are TRBV5-6 and TRBJ2-7; 7 bases are shared with TRBD1. Germline values: CDR1 SGHDT, CDR2 YYEEEE. With V trimmed by 4 bases and J by 6 bases, 7 bases remained unmatched. The CDR3 consists of 13 residues. The CDR3 DNA sequence: TGTGCCAGCAGCGGGGACAGCCTAAGCGAGCAGTACTTC. Protein product: CASSGDSLSEQYF.

The chain carries TRBV2 and TRBJ2-5, with TRBD2 matching over 7 bases. The length of the CDR3 is 16 residues. From germline, CDR1 is SNHLY and CDR2 FYNNEI. V shed 0 bases, J shed 5 bases, and the junction held 9 bases outside the gene matches. CDR3: CASSEAETSYRETQYF. The CDR3 DNA is TGTGCCAGCAGTGAAGCCGAGACTAGCTATCGGGAGACCCAGTACTTC.

V and J are TRBV2 and TRBJ2-7, with 8 positions matching TRBD1. In germline, CDR1 is SNHLY, CDR2 FYNNEI. The junction had 9 bases not matched to a gene; V was cut back by 11 bases and J by 6 bases. The CDR3 is 12 residues long. The DNA of the CDR3 is TGTGCCGTCCCGACAGGGGAGGCCGAGCAGTACTTC. Translation: CAVPTGEAEQYF.

This clonotype has a single count. This chain connects TRBV29-1 to TRBJ2-1; 8 nucleotides match TRBD1. This CDR3 has 12 residues. V shed 7 bases, J shed 5 bases, and the junction held 4 bases outside the gene matches. Germline CDR1 and CDR2: SQVTM and ANQGSEA. CDR3 sequence reads: CSAGQVHNEQFF. As DNA, the CDR3 is TGCAGCGCGGGACAGGTACACAATGAGCAGTTCTTC.

This sequence joins TRBV29-1 and TRBJ1-2; D not resolved. V was shortened by 1 base and J by 3 bases, with 18 bases between the two germline ends. Germline V CDR1 and CDR2: SQVTM, ANQGSEA. The CDR3 covers 16 residues. Here the CDR3 reads CSVEGPGDTRDYGYTF. For the CDR3, the DNA is TGCAGCGTTGAAGGTCCAGGTGACACGAGGGACTATGGCTACACCTTC.

This clonotype was observed a single time. This rearrangement joins TRBV4-3 to TRBJ1-6; D not certain. The CDR3 consists of 15 residues. Germline-derived CDR1 and CDR2 are LGHNA and YSLEER. V was clipped by 0 bases and J by 8 bases, with 11 bases between them. The CDR3 bases are TGCGCCAGCAGCCAAGAAAGGGCTACTTATTCACCCCTCCACTTT. It translates to CASSQERATYSPLHF.

The CDR3 protein is CASSGTSGGTDTQYF. The CDR3 coding sequence is TGTGCCAGCAGTGGGACTAGCGGGGGCACAGATACGCAGTATTTT. The chain has TRBV12-3 or TRBV12-4 and TRBJ2-3; TRBD2 aligns across 13 bases. V lost 5 bases and J lost 1; bases outside the gene matches: 0. The CDR3 spans 15 residues.

The rearrangement uses TRBV5-1 and TRBJ2-7; a possible D gene is TRBD1 (6 bases). Trimming took off 4 bases at V and 3 bases at J, with 20 bases between the two ends. CDR1 SGHRS and CDR2 YFSETQ come from the germline V gene. The CDR3 consists of 16 residues. The CDR3 reads CASSLGTGHPYYEQYF. CDR3 DNA sequence: TGCGCCAGCAGCCTCGGAACGGGACACCCGTACTACGAGCAGTACTTC.

The V gene is TRBV19, the J gene TRBJ1-4; D call uncertain. Germline V gene lookup returns CDR1 LNHDA and CDR2 SQIVND (reference sequence). The CDR3 has 12 residues. V lost 5 bases, J lost 14 bases, and 15 bases lay in between. The DNA of the CDR3 is TGTGCCAGTAGTCCTGGATCAGAAGGGCTGTTTTTT. This gives the protein CASSPGSEGLFF.

The chain has TRBV28 and TRBJ1-1; 10 positions match TRBD1. CDR1 is MDHEN and CDR2 is SYDVKM in the germline V gene. This CDR3 spans 17 amino acids. The trim removed 5 bases at V and 0 bases at J, leaving 9 bases unmatched. The CDR3 DNA follows: TGTGCCAGCAGTGGCGCCCGGGACAGGGGAATGAACACTGAAGCTTTCTTT. It codes for CASSGARDRGMNTEAFF.

The gene calls are TRBV12-3 or TRBV12-4 and TRBJ2-7; no clear D gene. This CDR3 spans 13 amino acids. Trimming took off 7 bases at V and 0 bases at J, with 10 bases between the two ends. DNA for the CDR3: TGTGCCAGCATCGGTTCTTACTCCTACGAGCAGTACTTC. Translation gives CASIGSYSYEQYF.

The chain employs TRBV27 and TRBJ2-2; 7 positions agree with TRBD1. The CDR3 runs 14 residues. Germline values: CDR1 MNHEY, CDR2 SMNVEV (reference sequence). J gave up 1 base and V 8 bases, and 4 bases lay outside the gene matches. The CDR3 coding sequence is TGTGCCAGCTCCTACAGGGGGAACACCGGGGAGCTGTTTTTT. Amino acid sequence: CASSYRGNTGELFF.

In DNA, the CDR3 is TGTGCCAGCAGCTCCATCCCCGGGACAGGGGCCAGCACAGATACGCAGTATTTT. It translates to CASSSIPGTGASTDTQYF. V gene TRBV13 combines with J gene TRBJ2-3; 10 bases agree with TRBD1. J lost 0 bases, V lost 4 bases, and 10 bases had no gene match. The CDR3 is 18 residues long. Germline CDR1 reads PRHDT; CDR2 reads FYEKMQ (reference sequence).

This clonotype occurred once. V usage is TRBV2 and J usage is TRBJ2-7; 9 bases are a match to TRBD1. The CDR3 totals 16 residues. The junction had 5 bases not matched to a gene; V was cut back by 2 bases and J by 0 bases. CDR1 and CDR2 from the germline V gene are SNHLY and FYNNEI. DNA of the CDR3: TGTGCCAGCAGTGAACCGGGACAGGGTAGCTCCTACGAGCAGTACTTC. As protein: CASSEPGQGSSYEQYF.